One sample yielded the 5 T cell receptor beta chains listed below, sequenced in a study of neurological immune-mediated disorders. TCRdb redid the calling of the 5' RACE reads with MiXCR, one entry per CDR3 protein. The sample contains 39,000 or so distinct CDR3 sequences, 2.5% of which appear only once. The sequenced sample was PBMCs. The receptor set was obtained from a man aged 25-40 years with multiple sclerosis.

This clonotype showed up many times. The chain is built from TRBV14 and TRBJ2-3; either TRBD1 or TRBD2 may supply D (7 bases each). From germline, CDR1 is SGHDN and CDR2 FVKESK. The CDR3 is 16 residues long. Trimming shortened V by 0 bases and J by 4 bases, and 14 bases separated the two germline ends. The CDR3 here is CASSQEGRGRADTQYF. For the CDR3, the DNA is TGTGCCAGCAGCCAAGAGGGGAGGGGGCGCGCAGATACGCAGTATTTT.

This clonotype was recorded many times. J is TRBJ2-7 and V is TRBV6-2 or TRBV6-3; 11 bases map to TRBD2. CDR3 length equals 15 residues. V lost 6 bases to trimming and J lost 2 bases; unmatched junction nucleotides: 6. Germline lookup yields CDR1 MNHEY and CDR2 SVGEGT. As DNA, the CDR3 is TGTGCCAGCAGACCTACTAGCGGGAGAACCTACGAGCAGTACTTC. As protein: CASRPTSGRTYEQYF.

The V and J genes are TRBV20-1 and TRBJ1-2, with TRBD1 matching 9 bases. The junction had 11 bases not matched to a gene; V was cut back by 7 bases and J by 2 bases. The CDR3 is 15 amino acids. Germline assignment: CDR1 DFQATT and CDR2 SNEGSKA (reference sequence). CDR3 coding DNA: TGCAGTGTTCGCGTCAAACAGGGGGCGAACTATGGCTACACCTTC. Protein sequence: CSVRVKQGANYGYTF.

Ten or more counts support this clonotype. This chain uses TRBV6-4 with TRBJ2-1, with D perhaps TRBD2 (7 bases). Trimming removed 0 bases at V and 5 bases at J, with 11 bases between. The CDR3 totals 15 residues. CDR1 MRHNA and CDR2 SNTAGT come from the germline V gene. The chain's CDR3 is CASSDSGGGHNEQFF. In nucleotides, the CDR3 is TGTGCCAGCAGTGACTCTGGGGGGGGCCACAATGAGCAGTTCTTC.

This clonotype was seen at least ten times. The rearrangement joins TRBV4-2 to TRBJ2-3, with TRBD2 identical over 9 bases. V shed 0 bases, J shed 2 bases, and the junction held 9 bases outside the gene matches. The CDR3 totals 18 residues. In germline, CDR1 is LGHNA, CDR2 YNFKEQ. The CDR3 coding sequence is TGTGCCAGCAGCCAAGAAATGGAGACTAGCGGCTACACAGATACGCAGTATTTT. Its protein product is CASSQEMETSGYTDTQYF.